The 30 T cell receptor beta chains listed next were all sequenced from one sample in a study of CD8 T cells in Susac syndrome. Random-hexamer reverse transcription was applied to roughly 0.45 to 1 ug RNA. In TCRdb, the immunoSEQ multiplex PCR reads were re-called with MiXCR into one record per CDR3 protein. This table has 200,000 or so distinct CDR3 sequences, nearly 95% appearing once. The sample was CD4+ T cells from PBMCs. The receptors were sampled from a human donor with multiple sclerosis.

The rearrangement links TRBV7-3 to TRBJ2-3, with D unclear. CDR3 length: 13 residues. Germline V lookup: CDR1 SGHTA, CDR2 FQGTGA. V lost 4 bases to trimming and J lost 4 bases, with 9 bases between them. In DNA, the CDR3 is TGTGCCAGCAGCTCAGAAAATGCAGATACGCAGTATTTT. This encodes CASSSENADTQYF.

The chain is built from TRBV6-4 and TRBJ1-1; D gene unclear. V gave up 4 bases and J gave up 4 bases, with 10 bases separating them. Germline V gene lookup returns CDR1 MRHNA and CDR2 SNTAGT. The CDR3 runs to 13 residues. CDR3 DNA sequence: TGTGCCAGCAGTGCGGTTGAGGGCACTGAAGCTTTCTTT. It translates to CASSAVEGTEAFF.

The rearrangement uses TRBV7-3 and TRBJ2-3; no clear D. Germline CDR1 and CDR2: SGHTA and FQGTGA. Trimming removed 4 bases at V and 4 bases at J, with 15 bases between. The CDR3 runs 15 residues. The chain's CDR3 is CASSSTTLGPDTQYF. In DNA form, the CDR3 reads TGTGCCAGCAGCTCAACTACTCTCGGACCAGATACGCAGTATTTT. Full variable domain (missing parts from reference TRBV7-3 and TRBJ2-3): GAGVSQTPSNKVTEKGKYVELRCDPISGHTALYWYRQSLGQGPEFLIYFQGTGAADDSGLPNDRFFAVRPEGSVSTLKIQRTERGDSAVYLCASSSTTLGPDTQYFGPGTRLTVL.

The CDR3 region is CSVARAGNYEQYF. Written as DNA, the CDR3 is TGCAGCGTTGCCCGGGCCGGGAACTACGAGCAGTACTTC. The genes are TRBV29-1 and TRBJ2-7; TRBD2 might be the D (5 bases). Trimming pared 4 bases from V and 3 bases from J, leaving 13 bases between. The CDR3 contains 13 residues. CDR1 is SQVTM and CDR2 is ANQGSEA in the germline V gene.

The CDR3 sequence is CSARVQSGDTEAFF. The DNA for the CDR3 is TGCAGTGCTAGAGTCCAGTCCGGGGACACTGAAGCTTTCTTT. J is TRBJ1-1 and V is TRBV20-1; D gene unclear. The ends were cut back, 1 base at V and 3 bases at J, with 12 bases in the middle. Germline CDR1 is DFQATT and CDR2 is SNEGSKA (reference sequence). CDR3 size: 14 residues.

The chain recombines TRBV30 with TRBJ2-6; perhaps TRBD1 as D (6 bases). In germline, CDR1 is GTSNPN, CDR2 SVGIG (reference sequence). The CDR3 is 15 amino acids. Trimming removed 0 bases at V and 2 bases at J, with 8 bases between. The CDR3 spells CAWSVKGAGANVLTF. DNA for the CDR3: TGTGCCTGGAGTGTAAAGGGGGCTGGGGCCAACGTCCTGACTTTC.

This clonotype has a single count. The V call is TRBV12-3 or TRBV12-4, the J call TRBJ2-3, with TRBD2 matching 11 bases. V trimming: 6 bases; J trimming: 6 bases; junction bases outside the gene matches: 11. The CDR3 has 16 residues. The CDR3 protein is CASRRRLAGSADTQYF. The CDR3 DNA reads TGTGCCAGCAGACGAAGACTAGCGGGGTCTGCCGATACGCAGTATTTT.

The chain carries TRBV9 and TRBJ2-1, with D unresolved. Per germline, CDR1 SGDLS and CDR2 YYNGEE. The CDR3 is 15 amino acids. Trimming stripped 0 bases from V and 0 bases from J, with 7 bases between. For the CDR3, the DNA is TGTGCCAGCAGCGTAGAACTGAGCTCCTACAATGAGCAGTTCTTC. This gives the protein CASSVELSSYNEQFF.

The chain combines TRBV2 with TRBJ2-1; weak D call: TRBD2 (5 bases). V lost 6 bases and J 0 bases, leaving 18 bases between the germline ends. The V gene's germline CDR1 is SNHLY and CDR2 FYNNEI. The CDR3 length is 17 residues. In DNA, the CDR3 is TGTGCCAGCAGAGAACTTAGCGCCCAAAGCTCCTACAATGAGCAGTTCTTC. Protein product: CASRELSAQSSYNEQFF.

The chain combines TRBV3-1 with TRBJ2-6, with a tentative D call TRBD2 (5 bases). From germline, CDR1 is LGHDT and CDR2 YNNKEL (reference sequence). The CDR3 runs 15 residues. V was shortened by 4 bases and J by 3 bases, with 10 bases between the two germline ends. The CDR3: CASSLSGGGANVLTF. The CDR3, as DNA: TGTGCCAGCAGCCTCTCTGGAGGTGGGGCCAACGTCCTGACTTTC.

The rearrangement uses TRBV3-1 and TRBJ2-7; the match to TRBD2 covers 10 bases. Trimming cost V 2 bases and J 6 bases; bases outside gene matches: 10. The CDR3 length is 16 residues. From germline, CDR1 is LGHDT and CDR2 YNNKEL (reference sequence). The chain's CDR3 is CASSQSPLAGALEQYF. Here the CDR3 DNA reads TGTGCCAGCAGCCAATCACCCCTAGCGGGAGCCCTCGAGCAGTACTTC.

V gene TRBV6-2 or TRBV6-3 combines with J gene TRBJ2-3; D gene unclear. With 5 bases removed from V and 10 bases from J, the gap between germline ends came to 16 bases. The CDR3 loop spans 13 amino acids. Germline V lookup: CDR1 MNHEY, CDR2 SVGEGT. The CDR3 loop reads CASSQLSDLAQYF. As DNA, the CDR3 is TGTGCCAGCAGTCAGCTGTCAGATCTGGCGCAGTATTTT.

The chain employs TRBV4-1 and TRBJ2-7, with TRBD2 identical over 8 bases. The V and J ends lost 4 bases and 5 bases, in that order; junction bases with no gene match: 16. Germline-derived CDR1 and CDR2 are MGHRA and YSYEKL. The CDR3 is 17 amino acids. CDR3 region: CASSRILRGGGRHEQYF. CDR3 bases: TGCGCCAGCAGCCGGATACTGAGGGGCGGCGGGAGGCACGAGCAGTACTTC.

The CDR3 DNA sequence: TGTGCCAGCAGTGAAGCGGTTGGTCCCTATGGCTACACCTTC. As protein: CASSEAVGPYGYTF. The V and J genes are TRBV2 and TRBJ1-2; D not certain. The ends were cut back, 0 bases at V and 4 bases at J, with 9 bases in the middle. This CDR3 has 14 residues. Germline V gene lookup returns CDR1 SNHLY and CDR2 FYNNEI.

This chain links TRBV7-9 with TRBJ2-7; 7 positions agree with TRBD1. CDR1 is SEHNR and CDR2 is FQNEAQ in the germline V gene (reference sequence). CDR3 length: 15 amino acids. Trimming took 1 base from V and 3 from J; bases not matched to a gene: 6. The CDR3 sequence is CASSLGGQVNYEQYF. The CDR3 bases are TGTGCCAGCAGCTTAGGTGGACAGGTTAACTACGAGCAGTACTTC.

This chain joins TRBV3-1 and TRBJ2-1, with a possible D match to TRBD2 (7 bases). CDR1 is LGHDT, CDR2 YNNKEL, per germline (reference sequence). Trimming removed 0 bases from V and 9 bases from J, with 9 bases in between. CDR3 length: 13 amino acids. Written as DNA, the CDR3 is TGTGCCAGCAGCCAAGAGCGGGGGCTTGAGCAGTTCTTC. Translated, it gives CASSQERGLEQFF.

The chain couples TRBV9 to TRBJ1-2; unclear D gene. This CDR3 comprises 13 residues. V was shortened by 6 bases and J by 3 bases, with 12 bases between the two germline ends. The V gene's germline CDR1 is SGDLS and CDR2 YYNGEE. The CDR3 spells CASTASGDYGYTF. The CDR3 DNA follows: TGTGCCAGCACTGCGAGTGGCGACTATGGCTACACCTTC.

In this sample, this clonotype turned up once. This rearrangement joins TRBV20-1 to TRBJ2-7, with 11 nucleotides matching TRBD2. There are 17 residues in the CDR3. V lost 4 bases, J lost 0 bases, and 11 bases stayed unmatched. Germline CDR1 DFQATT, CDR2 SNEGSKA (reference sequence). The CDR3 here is CSAITGTSGRSSYEQYF. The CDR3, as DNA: TGCAGTGCTATAACCGGGACTAGCGGCCGGAGCTCCTACGAGCAGTACTTC.

This CDR3 is CAWSPRRGGLDTQYF. CDR3 DNA: TGTGCCTGGAGCCCACGGCGGGGGGGATTAGATACGCAGTATTTT. The rearrangement links TRBV30 to TRBJ2-3, with 9 bases aligning to TRBD2. Germline CDR1 is GTSNPN and CDR2 is SVGIG (reference sequence). Trimming removed 3 bases from V and 5 bases from J; junction bases left unmatched: 9. This CDR3 contains 15 residues.

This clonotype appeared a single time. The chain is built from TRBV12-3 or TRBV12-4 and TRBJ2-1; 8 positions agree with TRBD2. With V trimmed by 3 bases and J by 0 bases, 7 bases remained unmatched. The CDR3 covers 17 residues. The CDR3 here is CASSFSSGLSSYNEQFF. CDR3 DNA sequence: TGTGCCAGCAGTTTTTCTAGCGGGCTTAGCTCCTACAATGAGCAGTTCTTC.

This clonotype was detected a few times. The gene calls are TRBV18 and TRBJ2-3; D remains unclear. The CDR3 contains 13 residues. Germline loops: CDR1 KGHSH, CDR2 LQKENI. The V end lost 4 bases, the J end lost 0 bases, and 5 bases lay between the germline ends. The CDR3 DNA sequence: TGTGCCAGCTCACTTATTAGCACAGATACGCAGTATTTT. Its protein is CASSLISTDTQYF.

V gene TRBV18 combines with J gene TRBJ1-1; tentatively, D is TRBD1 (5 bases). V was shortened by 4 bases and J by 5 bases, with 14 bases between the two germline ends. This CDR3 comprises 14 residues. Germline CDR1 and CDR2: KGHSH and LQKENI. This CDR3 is CASSLRQGITEAFF. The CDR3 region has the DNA TGTGCCAGCTCACTAAGGCAGGGAATAACTGAAGCTTTCTTT.

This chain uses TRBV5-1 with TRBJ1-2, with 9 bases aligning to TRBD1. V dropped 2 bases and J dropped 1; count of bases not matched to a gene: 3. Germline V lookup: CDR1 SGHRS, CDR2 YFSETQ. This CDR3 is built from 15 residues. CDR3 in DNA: TGCGCCAGCAGCTTCGGGGACAGGGATAACTATGGCTACACCTTC. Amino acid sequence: CASSFGDRDNYGYTF. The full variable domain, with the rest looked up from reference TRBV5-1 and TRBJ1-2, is KAGVTQTPRYLIKTRGQQVTLSCSPISGHRSVSWYQQTPGQGLQFLFEYFSETQRNKGNFPGRFSGRQFSNSRSEMNVSTLELGDSALYLCASSFGDRDNYGYTFGSGTRLTVV.

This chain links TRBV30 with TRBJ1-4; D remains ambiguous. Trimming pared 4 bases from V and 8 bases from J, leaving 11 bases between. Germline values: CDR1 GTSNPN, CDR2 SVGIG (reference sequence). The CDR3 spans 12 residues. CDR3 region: CAWTRVGEKLFF. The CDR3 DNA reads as TGTGCCTGGACGAGGGTCGGCGAAAAACTGTTTTTT.

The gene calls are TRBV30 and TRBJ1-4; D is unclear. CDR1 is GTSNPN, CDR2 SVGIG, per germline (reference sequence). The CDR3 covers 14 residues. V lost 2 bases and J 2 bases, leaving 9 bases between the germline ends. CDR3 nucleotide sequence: TGTGCCTGGAGTCGAGGAACGACTAATGAAAAACTGTTTTTT. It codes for CAWSRGTTNEKLFF.

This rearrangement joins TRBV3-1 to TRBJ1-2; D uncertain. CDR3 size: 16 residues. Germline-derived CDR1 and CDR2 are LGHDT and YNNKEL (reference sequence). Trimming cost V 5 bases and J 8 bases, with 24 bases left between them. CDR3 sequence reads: CASSGPLRSSTGGYTF. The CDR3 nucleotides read TGTGCCAGCAGCGGCCCCCTCCGGAGCTCGACGGGGGGCTACACCTTC.

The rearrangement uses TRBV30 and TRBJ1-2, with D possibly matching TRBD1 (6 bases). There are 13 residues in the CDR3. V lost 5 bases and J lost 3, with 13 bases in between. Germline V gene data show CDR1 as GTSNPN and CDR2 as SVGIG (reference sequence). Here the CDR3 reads CAWGRDTYYGYTF. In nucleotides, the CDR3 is TGTGCCTGGGGTCGGGACACCTACTATGGCTACACCTTC. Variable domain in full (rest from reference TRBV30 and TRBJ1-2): SQTIHQWPATLVQPVGSPLSLECTVEGTSNPNLYWYRQAAGRGLQLLFYSVGIGQISSEVPQNLSASRPQDRQFILSSKKLLLSDSGFYLCAWGRDTYYGYTFGSGTRLTVV.

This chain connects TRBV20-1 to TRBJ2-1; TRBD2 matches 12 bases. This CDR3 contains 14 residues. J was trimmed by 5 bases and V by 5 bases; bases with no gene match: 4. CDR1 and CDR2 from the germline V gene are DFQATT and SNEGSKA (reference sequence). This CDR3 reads CSAEWTSGNNEQFF. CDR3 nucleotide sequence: TGCAGTGCTGAGTGGACTAGCGGGAACAATGAGCAGTTCTTC.

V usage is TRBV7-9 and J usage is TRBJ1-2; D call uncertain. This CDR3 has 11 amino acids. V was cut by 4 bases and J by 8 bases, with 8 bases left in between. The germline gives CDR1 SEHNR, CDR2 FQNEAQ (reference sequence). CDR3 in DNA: TGTGCCAGCAGCTCCACGAGCGGCTACACCTTC. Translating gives CASSSTSGYTF.

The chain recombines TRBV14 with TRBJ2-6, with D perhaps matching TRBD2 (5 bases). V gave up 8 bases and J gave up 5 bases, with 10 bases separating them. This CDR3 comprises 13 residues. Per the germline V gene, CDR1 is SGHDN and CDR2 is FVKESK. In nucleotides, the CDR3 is TGTGCCAGCCAGCGGAGCCGGGCCAACGTCCTGACTTTC. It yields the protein CASQRSRANVLTF.